Presented here are 7 T cell receptor beta chains from one specimen sequenced in a study of CD8 T cells in ankylosing spondylitis. Findings and caveats of the study: A TCR beta motif of about 8 highly homologous variants appeared characteristic of ankylosing spondylitis blood.

Which antigens these TCRs recognize remains unknown. TCRdb called the 5' RACE reads again in MiXCR, with one record for every CDR3 protein. The table records over 400,000 distinct CDR3 sequences, 25% to 30% of them present only once. The sequencing sample was made of blood, either unsorted or a sorted T cell fraction (not recorded which). These receptors all come from a male donor with ankylosing spondylitis.

The CDR3 sequence is CSASDWTGGTGELFF. The DNA for the CDR3 is TGCAGTGCTTCCGATTGGACTGGGGGCACCGGGGAGCTGTTTTTT. This chain links TRBV20-1 with TRBJ2-2; D tentatively reads TRBD1 or TRBD2 (5 bases each). Per germline, CDR1 DFQATT and CDR2 SNEGSKA (reference sequence). Deletions cut 5 bases from V and 4 bases from J, with 17 bases between. The CDR3 runs to 15 residues.

The chain links TRBV29-1 to TRBJ2-7, with 8 bases aligning to TRBD2. Germline loops: CDR1 SQVTM, CDR2 ANQGSEA. The V and J ends lost 5 bases and 0 bases, in that order; junction bases with no gene match: 18. The CDR3 is 18 amino acids. The CDR3 nucleotides read TGCAGCGTTTTAGCCCCCGACGCGGGAGGCTTCCCCTCCTACGAGCAGTACTTC. Protein sequence: CSVLAPDAGGFPSYEQYF.

The chain carries TRBV9 and TRBJ1-3, with TRBD1 as a possible D gene (5 bases). The CDR3 is 13 residues long. Trimming shortened V by 0 bases and J by 8 bases, and 9 bases separated the two germline ends. Germline V gene data show CDR1 as SGDLS and CDR2 as YYNGEE. The CDR3: CASSVGQGDTIYF. Written as DNA, the CDR3 is TGTGCCAGCAGCGTAGGCCAGGGAGACACCATATATTTT.

The chain couples TRBV5-1 to TRBJ2-1; TRBD1 matches at 7 bases. Germline-derived CDR1 and CDR2 are SGHRS and YFSETQ. V shed 4 bases and J 4 bases; nucleotides not matched to a gene: 11. This CDR3 has 16 residues. The DNA of the CDR3 is TGCGCCAGCAGCAGCCGGGACAGCGGCATATACAATGAGCAGTTCTTC. Residues: CASSSRDSGIYNEQFF. Supplemented by reference TRBV5-1 and TRBJ2-1, the full variable domain reads KAGVTQTPRYLIKTRGQQVTLSCSPISGHRSVSWYQQTPGQGLQFLFEYFSETQRNKGNFPGRFSGRQFSNSRSEMNVSTLELGDSALYLCASSSRDSGIYNEQFFGPGTRLTVL.

This clonotype was observed a handful of times. The CDR3 DNA follows: TGTGCCAGCAGCCAGGGACTAGCGGGACCCTACGAGCAGTACTTC. It is translated as CASSQGLAGPYEQYF. This chain links TRBV12-3 or TRBV12-4 with TRBJ2-7, with 13 bases aligning to TRBD2. CDR3 length: 15 amino acids. V shed 6 bases and J 2 bases; nucleotides not matched to a gene: 4.

This clonotype was counted a single time. V usage is TRBV20-1 and J usage is TRBJ1-2, with 9 bases that match TRBD1. Germline values: CDR1 DFQATT, CDR2 SNEGSKA (reference sequence). Unmatched junction bases numbered 10, after V lost 6 bases and J lost 8 bases. The CDR3 consists of 13 residues. CDR3 DNA: TGCAGTGCGAGGGACAGGGAGAAAGGCGGCTACACCTTC. Translation gives CSARDREKGGYTF.

This clonotype was seen just once. The CDR3 loop reads CASTDPTGPINGYTF. The CDR3 nucleotides read TGCGCCAGCACCGACCCGACAGGCCCCATCAATGGCTACACCTTC. The chain combines TRBV5-1 with TRBJ1-2; possible D gene TRBD1, 6 bases. The CDR3 is 15 residues long. V lost 6 bases, J lost 6 bases, and 21 bases lay in between. Germline V CDR1 and CDR2: SGHRS, YFSETQ.